A single sample gave rise to the 3 T cell receptor beta chains below, sequenced in a study of T cells in Graves' hyperthyroidism and ophthalmopathy. RNA transcripts gave rise to amplified TCR beta CDR3 regions. In the first-round RT-PCR of the TCR CDR3, the HTBI primer set was used. TCRdb ran MiXCR on the multiplex PCR reads and lists one entry per CDR3 protein. The sample lists 550,000 to 700,000 distinct CDR3 sequences, roughly 15% occurring once. Sequencing input: blood. The receptor source for this set is a woman in her forties with Graves' ophthalmopathy.

This clonotype was picked up many times. This rearrangement joins TRBV28 to TRBJ1-1, with 7 bases identical to TRBD1. Germline CDR1 and CDR2: MDHEN and SYDVKM. J gave up 4 bases and V 6 bases, and 11 bases lay outside the gene matches. The CDR3 covers 15 residues. CDR3 coding DNA: TGTGCCAGCAGGGCACAGACAGGGAAAGGCACTGAAGCTTTCTTT. This gives the protein CASRAQTGKGTEAFF.

The V gene is TRBV6-2 or TRBV6-3, the J gene TRBJ2-7, with 12 bases aligning to TRBD2. The germline V gene has CDR1 MNHEY and CDR2 SVGEGT. The V and J ends lost 1 base and 0 bases, in that order; junction bases with no gene match: 4. This CDR3 contains 17 residues. CDR3 nucleotide sequence: TGTGCCAGCAGTTACTGGACTAGCGGGACCAGCTCCTACGAGCAGTACTTC. It yields the protein CASSYWTSGTSSYEQYF.

Ten or more counts support this clonotype. V usage is TRBV12-3 or TRBV12-4 and J usage is TRBJ2-2; TRBD2 aligns across 9 bases. This CDR3 region has 14 residues. The V gene end was trimmed by 8 bases and the J gene end by 6 bases; junction bases not matched to a gene: 7. The CDR3 spells CASGDSGSPGELFF. The CDR3 nucleotides read TGTGCCAGCGGCGATAGCGGGAGTCCCGGGGAGCTGTTTTTT.